The 23 T cell receptor beta chains listed next were all sequenced from one sample in a study of shared clonotypes between healthy human individuals. Repertoires were generated with immunoSEQ multiplex PCR, while TCRdb's copy carries only in-frame clones and drops some. Of some 1,400,000 clones listed, around 95% were seen once; the top ten hold over 1%. Sequencing was done on a sample of naive CD4+ T cells sorted from blood. Sample subset: CD45RA+ positively selected. All receptors derive from a man in his thirties or forties in good health.

The V call is TRBV6-5, the J call TRBJ2-7; no definite D call. Germline CDR1 MNHEY, CDR2 SVGAGI. The CDR3 spans 16 residues. The V end was cut by 2 bases, the J end by 5 bases, with 19 bases between. The CDR3 DNA reads TGTGCCAGCAGTTACACCCAAGGGCTGTACCTCAACGAGCAGTACTTC. The encoded protein is CASSYTQGLYLNEQYF.

The gene calls are TRBV6-1 and TRBJ2-7; TRBD2 is a possible D gene (5 bases). Germline V gene lookup returns CDR1 MNHNS and CDR2 SASEGT. This CDR3 contains 14 residues. V was cut by 1 base and J by 2 bases, with 9 bases left in between. CDR3 DNA sequence: TGTGCCAGCAGTGAAGTTGAGGGCGCCTACGAGCAGTACTTC. Translation gives CASSEVEGAYEQYF.

The chain links TRBV11-2 to TRBJ2-7; tentatively, D is TRBD1 (5 bases). Trimming took 5 bases from V and 2 from J, leaving 16 bases between them. Germline V gene lookup returns CDR1 SGHAT and CDR2 FQNNGV. The CDR3 is 15 amino acids. CDR3 DNA: TGTGCCAGCAGCCCAAGGATAAGGGGAACCTACGAGCAGTACTTC. It translates to CASSPRIRGTYEQYF.

CDR3 DNA sequence: TGTGCCAGCAGCGTAGGAGGCGGCACCCACTACAATGAGCAGTTCTTC. It specifies CASSVGGGTHYNEQFF. This rearrangement joins TRBV9 to TRBJ2-1; no firm D call. This CDR3 spans 16 amino acids. Trimming removed 0 bases from V and 3 bases from J, with 13 bases in between. Germline lookup yields CDR1 SGDLS and CDR2 YYNGEE.

This chain connects TRBV5-5 to TRBJ2-7; 7 bases line up with TRBD1. This CDR3 region has 15 residues. The germline V gene encodes CDR1 SGHKS and CDR2 YYEKEE (reference sequence). The junction had 7 bases not matched to a gene; V was cut back by 1 base and J by 3 bases. This CDR3 reads CASSLTTGANYEQYF. CDR3 nucleotides: TGTGCCAGCAGCTTGACCACAGGGGCCAACTACGAGCAGTACTTC.

The chain carries TRBV19 and TRBJ2-2, with D possibly TRBD2 on 7 matching bases. The CDR3 has 16 residues. Germline-derived CDR1 and CDR2 are LNHDA and SQIVND (reference sequence). Trimming stripped 6 bases from V and 4 bases from J, with 18 bases between. CDR3 sequence (DNA): TGTGCCAGTAGGGAGGGAGGGACACCGAGCACCGGGGAGCTGTTTTTT. Its protein product is CASREGGTPSTGELFF.

This chain joins TRBV5-1 and TRBJ1-4, with D possibly being TRBD1 (5 bases). The V end was cut by 4 bases, the J end by 3 bases, with 16 bases between. CDR3 length: 16 amino acids. The germline gives CDR1 SGHRS, CDR2 YFSETQ. The CDR3 is CASSRGGAGANEKLFF. The CDR3 nucleotides are TGCGCCAGCAGCCGGGGAGGGGCAGGCGCTAATGAAAAACTGTTTTTT.

V and J are TRBV15 and TRBJ2-7, with 10 bases aligning to TRBD2. The CDR3 runs to 14 residues. Germline-derived CDR1 and CDR2 are LNHNV and YYDKDF (reference sequence). Trimming removed 6 bases from V and 2 bases from J; junction bases left unmatched: 4. CDR3 residues: CATRSLAGAYEQYF. For the CDR3, the DNA is TGTGCCACCAGGTCCCTAGCGGGGGCCTACGAGCAGTACTTC.

V and J are TRBV7-7 and TRBJ2-2; 7 bases agree with TRBD1. Germline trimming cut 5 bases from V and 1 base from J; bases unmatched to any gene: 4. Germline CDR1 reads SSHAT; CDR2 reads FNYEAQ (reference sequence). CDR3 size: 15 residues. The CDR3 bases are TGTGCCAGCAGCCCCAGGGACAGGAACACCGGGGAGCTGTTTTTT. This gives the protein CASSPRDRNTGELFF. The variable domain in full, completed from reference TRBV7-7 and TRBJ2-2, reads GAGVSQSPRYKVTKRGQDVTLRCDPISSHATLYWYQQALGQGPEFLTYFNYEAQPDKSGLPSDRFSAERPEGSISTLTIQRTEQRDSAMYRCASSPRDRNTGELFFGEGSRLTVL.

The chain has TRBV29-1 and TRBJ1-1, with a tentative D call TRBD1 (5 bases). In germline, CDR1 is SQVTM, CDR2 ANQGSEA. The CDR3 loop spans 13 amino acids. V was trimmed by 6 bases and J by 1 base, leaving 12 bases between them. CDR3 nucleotides: TGCAGCGTGATGGGACCCCCGAACACTGAAGCTTTCTTT. This codes for CSVMGPPNTEAFF.

The J gene is TRBJ2-7, the V gene TRBV2, with 7 positions matching TRBD2. The CDR3 is 12 amino acids. Per the germline V gene, CDR1 is SNHLY and CDR2 is FYNNEI. V was clipped by 6 bases and J by 6 bases; unmatched bases: 5. CDR3 bases: TGTGCCAGCAGGGGACTACAACCCGAGCAGTACTTC. Its protein product is CASRGLQPEQYF.

The V gene is TRBV5-1, the J gene TRBJ1-2; D is unclear. V lost 4 bases and J lost 4, with 11 bases in between. The germline V gene encodes CDR1 SGHRS and CDR2 YFSETQ. The CDR3 totals 13 residues. CDR3 sequence (DNA): TGCGCCAGCAGCATCACTTATTCCTATGGCTACACCTTC. It translates to CASSITYSYGYTF.

CDR3 bases: TGTGCCAGCAGCTTGGGCCCTCGGGAGACCCAGTACTTC. Amino acids: CASSLGPRETQYF. The gene calls are TRBV11-1 and TRBJ2-5; D is undetermined. V lost 3 bases to trimming and J lost 5 bases, with 10 bases between them. This CDR3 spans 13 amino acids. CDR1 and CDR2 (germline): SGHAT, FQDESV (reference sequence).

The genes are TRBV25-1 and TRBJ2-5; a weak D match, TRBD2 (5 bases). V lost 6 bases, J lost 0 bases, and 8 bases lay in between. The CDR3 sequence is 13 residues long. Germline V lookup: CDR1 MGHDK, CDR2 SYGVNS. The CDR3, as DNA: TGTGCCAGCAGCCCGGGGTACCAAGAGACCCAGTACTTC. It translates to CASSPGYQETQYF. Looking up the rest from reference TRBV25-1 and TRBJ2-5 gives the full variable domain: EADIYQTPRYLVIGTGKKITLECSQTMGHDKMYWYQQDPGMELHLIHYSYGVNSTEKGDLSSESTVSRIRTEHFPLTLESARPSHTSQYLCASSPGYQETQYFGPGTRLLVL.

Comment on this clone: The sample contains more than one DNA sequence encoding this CDR3. V and J are TRBV25-1 and TRBJ2-7; D unclear. The CDR3 runs to 11 residues. In germline, CDR1 is MGHDK, CDR2 SYGVNS. V was shortened by 8 bases and J by 3 bases, with 8 bases between the two germline ends. The CDR3 loop is CASSPGYEQYF. CDR3 nucleotides: TGTGCCAGCTCGCCGGGCTACGAGCAGTACTTC.

V is TRBV29-1 and J is TRBJ1-1; D uncertain. Germline values: CDR1 SQVTM, CDR2 ANQGSEA. The V and J ends lost 5 bases and 1 base respectively, with 17 bases between them. The CDR3 is 15 amino acids. CDR3 region: CSVQKPDLGNTEAFF. The CDR3 bases are TGCAGCGTTCAGAAACCGGATCTAGGGAACACTGAAGCTTTCTTT. The variable domain in full, completed from reference TRBV29-1 and TRBJ1-1, reads SAVISQKPSRDICQRGTSLTIQCQVDSQVTMMFWYRQQPGQSLTLIATANQGSEATYESGFVIDKFPISRPNLTFSTLTVSNMSPEDSSIYLCSVQKPDLGNTEAFFGQGTRLTVV.

Points on this clone: One junction end does not reproduce the germline sequence, and a read error may be involved. The sample has other DNA sequences that encode this CDR3 too. The chain carries TRBV6-4 and TRBJ2-3, with a tentative D call TRBD1 (5 bases). This CDR3 has 14 residues. In germline, CDR1 is MRHNA, CDR2 SNTAGT. The CDR3 here is CASSDGHRTDTQYF. CDR3 bases: TGTGCCAGCAGTGACGGACACCGCACCGATACGCAGTATTTT.

The genes are TRBV7-2 and TRBJ1-2; the D gene is possibly TRBD1 (6 bases). The V end lost 2 bases, the J end lost 4 bases, and 14 bases lay between the germline ends. Per germline, CDR1 SGHTA and CDR2 FQGNSA. The CDR3 extends over 15 amino acids. The DNA of the CDR3 is TGTGCCAGCAGCTTACAGAGACAGGAGGGCTATGGCTACACCTTC. Amino acids: CASSLQRQEGYGYTF.

The chain couples TRBV27 to TRBJ1-2; 10 bases agree with TRBD1. Germline V CDR1 and CDR2: MNHEY, SMNVEV (reference sequence). The CDR3 spans 16 residues. With 5 bases clipped from V and 4 bases from J, the junction kept 10 bases outside the gene matches. CDR3 in DNA: TGTGCCAGCAGTCCCCTGGGACGGACAGGGGGCTATGGCTACACCTTC. Protein sequence: CASSPLGRTGGYGYTF.

J is TRBJ1-5 and V is TRBV5-1; D remains ambiguous. Germline V CDR1 and CDR2: SGHRS, YFSETQ. The CDR3 is made up of 15 amino acids. V gave up 4 bases and J gave up 2 bases, with 13 bases separating them. The CDR3 coding sequence is TGCGCCAGCAGCCGAATCGGCGCCGGCAATCAGCCCCAGCATTTT. Its protein product is CASSRIGAGNQPQHF.

This clone was counted a few times. The chain is built from TRBV5-6 and TRBJ2-2; 7 bases agree with TRBD2. Trimming removed 4 bases from V and 6 bases from J; junction bases left unmatched: 6. This CDR3 has 14 amino acids. Germline V gene data show CDR1 as SGHDT and CDR2 as YYEEEE. As DNA, the CDR3 is TGTGCCAGCAGCCCAGGACTAGTCGCCGGGGAGCTGTTTTTT. Translating it yields CASSPGLVAGELFF.

V usage is TRBV4-3 and J usage is TRBJ2-7; a possible D gene is TRBD2 (6 bases). This CDR3 contains 15 residues. The germline V and J ends were trimmed by 2 bases and 1 base, with 12 bases remaining between them. Germline V gene data show CDR1 as LGHNA and CDR2 as YSLEER. The CDR3 nucleotides are TGCGCCAGCAGCCAACGGGACTCCCCTTCCTACGAGCAGTACTTC. Translating it yields CASSQRDSPSYEQYF.

The J gene is TRBJ2-7, the V gene TRBV28; possible D gene TRBD1, 6 bases. V lost 3 bases and J 0 bases, leaving 12 bases between the germline ends. The CDR3 extends over 15 amino acids. Germline V lookup: CDR1 MDHEN, CDR2 SYDVKM. CDR3 protein: CASSFPRGTSYEQYF. For the CDR3, the DNA is TGTGCCAGCAGTTTTCCAAGGGGGACCTCCTACGAGCAGTACTTC.